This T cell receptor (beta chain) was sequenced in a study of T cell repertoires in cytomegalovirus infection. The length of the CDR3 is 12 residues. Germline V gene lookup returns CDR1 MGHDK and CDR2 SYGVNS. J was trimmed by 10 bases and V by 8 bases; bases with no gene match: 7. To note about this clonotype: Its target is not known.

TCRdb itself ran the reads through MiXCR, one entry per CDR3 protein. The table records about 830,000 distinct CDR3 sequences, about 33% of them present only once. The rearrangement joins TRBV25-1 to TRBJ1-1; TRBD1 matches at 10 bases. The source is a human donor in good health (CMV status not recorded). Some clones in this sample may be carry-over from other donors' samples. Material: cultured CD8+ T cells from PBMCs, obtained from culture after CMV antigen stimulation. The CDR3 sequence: CASGQGEIVAFF. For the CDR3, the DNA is TGTGCCAGCGGACAGGGGGAAATAGTAGCTTTCTTT. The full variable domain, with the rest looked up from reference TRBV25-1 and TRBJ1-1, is EADIYQTPRYLVIGTGKKITLECSQTMGHDKMYWYQQDPGMELHLIHYSYGVNSTEKGDLSSESTVSRIRTEHFPLTLESARPSHTSQYLCASGQGEIVAFFGQGTRLTVV.